Below are 4 T cell receptor beta chains sequenced from a single sample in a study of cytomegalovirus exposure and HLA in healthy donors. This PCR relied on a set of 60 Vbeta primers and 13 Jbeta primers. Here immunoSEQ multiplex PCR was the method, and the copy in TCRdb shows in-frame clones only, minus some. In the table there are around 130,000 clones, approximately 79% of which are singletons. The sequenced material came from PBMCs. These receptors were obtained from a female donor in good health and CMV-seronegative.

The chain is built from TRBV6-5 and TRBJ2-2, with unresolved D. The CDR3 spans 13 residues. V lost 5 bases and J lost 6, with 10 bases in between. Germline V CDR1 and CDR2: MNHEY, SVGAGI. The CDR3 protein is CASSTTNAGELFF. Written as DNA, the CDR3 is TGTGCCAGCAGTACGACAAACGCCGGGGAGCTGTTTTTT.

The chain uses TRBV2 and TRBJ1-4; 8 bases are a match to TRBD1. Germline V gene lookup returns CDR1 SNHLY and CDR2 FYNNEI. The CDR3 consists of 15 residues. After removal of 5 bases from V and 3 bases from J, the junction contained 5 bases not matched to a gene. CDR3 protein: CASSQEGQANEKLFF. CDR3 nucleotide sequence: TGTGCCAGCAGTCAAGAGGGACAGGCTAATGAAAAACTGTTTTTT.

The gene calls are TRBV27 and TRBJ2-5; D is perhaps TRBD1 (6 bases). CDR3 length: 13 residues. The V gene lost 2 bases and the J gene lost 3 bases, with 7 bases spanning the gap. Germline V CDR1 and CDR2: MNHEY, SMNVEV (reference sequence). CDR3 nucleotides: TGTGCCAGCAGTTTAGAGGGGGAAGAGACCCAGTACTTC. Protein sequence: CASSLEGEETQYF.

This sequence joins TRBV14 and TRBJ1-3; D remains unclear. This CDR3 spans 17 amino acids. Germline lookup yields CDR1 SGHDN and CDR2 FVKESK. V gave up 3 bases and J gave up 0 bases, with 15 bases separating them. Written as DNA, the CDR3 is TGTGCCAGCAGCCAGCCAAGAGGTGCTAGCTCTGGAAACACCATATATTTT. Its protein is CASSQPRGASSGNTIYF.